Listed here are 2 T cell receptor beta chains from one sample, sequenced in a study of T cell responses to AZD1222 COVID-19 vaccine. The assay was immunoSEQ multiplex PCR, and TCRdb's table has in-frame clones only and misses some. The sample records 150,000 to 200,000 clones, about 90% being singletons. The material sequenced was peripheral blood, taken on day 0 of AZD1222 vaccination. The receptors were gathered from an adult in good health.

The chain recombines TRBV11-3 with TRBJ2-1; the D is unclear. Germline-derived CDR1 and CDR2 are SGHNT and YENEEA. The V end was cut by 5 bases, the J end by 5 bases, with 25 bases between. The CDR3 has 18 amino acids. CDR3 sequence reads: CASSPFHGRSGINNEQFF. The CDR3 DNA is TGTGCCAGCAGCCCTTTTCATGGAAGGTCCGGAATAAACAATGAGCAGTTCTTC.

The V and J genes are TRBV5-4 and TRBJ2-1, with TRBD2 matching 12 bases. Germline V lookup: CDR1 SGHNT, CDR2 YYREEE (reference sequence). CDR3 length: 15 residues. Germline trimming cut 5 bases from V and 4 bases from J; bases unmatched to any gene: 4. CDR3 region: CASRTSGGVYNEQFF. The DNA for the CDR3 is TGTGCCAGCAGGACTAGCGGGGGAGTTTACAATGAGCAGTTCTTC.